This TCR beta chain was sequenced during a study of T-cell reconstitution after alpha-beta-depleted transplantation in children. Study-wide results and limits: T-cell numbers and diversity, one year after transplant, stemmed largely from T cells that were newly produced. TCRbeta diversity was high at day 60 in some patients (a result of surviving recipient T cells and thymic progenitors).

A note on this clonotype: Its antigen remains unidentified.

The CDR3 extends over 16 amino acids. Germline V lookup: CDR1 SGHAT, CDR2 FQNNGV. Trimming took 5 bases from V and 2 from J, leaving 18 bases between them. As it was prepared, the TCRbeta library received unique molecular identifiers. MiXCR, run by TCRdb on the PCR reads, gives a single entry per CDR3 protein. The table has 250,000 to 400,000 distinct CDR3 sequences, 23% seen once. The sequence derives from a male patient younger than 18 who had a stem cell transplant for acute lymphoblastic leukemia, so the T cells may come from the graft donor. The source was PBMCs, mostly from graft donor cells, collected 180 days after TCRalphabeta/CD19-depleted stem cell transplant. The chain uses TRBV11-2 and TRBJ2-5; tentatively, D is TRBD2 (5 bases). The CDR3 here is CASSALGRAPQETQYF. The CDR3 DNA follows: TGTGCCAGCAGCGCACTTGGGCGGGCCCCTCAAGAGACCCAGTACTTC.